The 7 T cell receptor beta chains below all came from one sample that was sequenced in a study of cytomegalovirus exposure and HLA in healthy donors. The PCR contained 60 Vbeta and 13 Jbeta primers. Repertoires were generated with immunoSEQ multiplex PCR, while TCRdb's copy carries only in-frame clones and drops some. Here the sample table reports roughly 80,000 clones. Sequencing used PBMCs. All receptors come from a man between 50 and 59 years old in good health and CMV-seronegative.

J is TRBJ1-1 and V is TRBV9; D not certain. Germline CDR1 and CDR2: SGDLS and YYNGEE. This CDR3 contains 13 residues. The V gene lost 2 bases and the J gene lost 1 base, with 6 bases spanning the gap. CDR3 sequence (DNA): TGTGCCAGCAGCGTGATGCGGAACACTGAAGCTTTCTTT. Translated, it gives CASSVMRNTEAFF.

This rearrangement joins TRBV6-5 to TRBJ2-7; D is perhaps TRBD2 (5 bases). This CDR3 spans 14 amino acids. V lost 6 bases, J lost 4 bases, and 16 bases lay in between. Germline assignment: CDR1 MNHEY and CDR2 SVGAGI. CDR3 in amino acids: CASRGTPSGYEQYF. The DNA for the CDR3 is TGTGCCAGCAGGGGCACGCCGTCGGGATACGAGCAGTACTTC.

The V call is TRBV6-5, the J call TRBJ2-7; a weak D match, TRBD1 (5 bases). This CDR3 is built from 15 residues. Trimming cost V 2 bases and J 0 bases, with 11 bases left between them. Germline-derived CDR1 and CDR2 are MNHEY and SVGAGI. Here the CDR3 DNA reads TGTGCCAGCAGTTACGGTACAGGCCTCTCCTACGAGCAGTACTTC. This translates into CASSYGTGLSYEQYF.

V usage is TRBV19 and J usage is TRBJ1-2; D call uncertain. The CDR3 sequence is 14 residues long. The V and J ends lost 5 bases and 6 bases respectively, with 16 bases between them. CDR1 and CDR2 from the germline V gene are LNHDA and SQIVND (reference sequence). The CDR3 DNA reads TGTGCCAGTAGTGAGAGGTCTGGAAGAGATGGCTACACCTTC. This translates into CASSERSGRDGYTF. The full variable domain, with the rest looked up from reference TRBV19 and TRBJ1-2, is DGGITQSPKYLFRKEGQNVTLSCEQNLNHDAMYWYRQDPGQGLRLIYYSQIVNDFQKGDIAEGYSVSREKKESFPLTVTSAQKNPTAFYLCASSERSGRDGYTFGSGTRLTVV.

The V call is TRBV6-6, the J call TRBJ1-1; the D is unclear. CDR3 length: 12 amino acids. Germline CDR1 is MNHNY and CDR2 is SVGAGI (reference sequence). Trimming took off 5 bases at V and 11 bases at J, with 15 bases between the two ends. DNA of the CDR3: TGTGCCAGCAGTGCGTCCGGGTCTGGGGCTTTCTTT. Protein sequence: CASSASGSGAFF.

The V call is TRBV5-4, the J call TRBJ1-2; D not resolved. Germline-derived CDR1 and CDR2 are SGHNT and YYREEE (reference sequence). Trimming pared 0 bases from V and 5 bases from J, leaving 14 bases between. The CDR3 is 15 residues long. The CDR3 spells CASSLVGRRIYGYTF. CDR3 nucleotide sequence: TGTGCCAGCAGCTTGGTGGGCCGACGAATATATGGCTACACCTTC.

The CDR3 DNA is TGTGCCAGCTCGGAGGGATACAATGAGCAGTTCTTC. This encodes CASSEGYNEQFF. The chain employs TRBV18 and TRBJ2-1, with D perhaps TRBD2 (6 bases). V dropped 6 bases and J dropped 4 bases, with 7 bases sitting between them. The germline V gene encodes CDR1 KGHSH and CDR2 LQKENI. The CDR3 totals 12 residues. Full variable domain (outside the CDR3, taken from reference TRBV18 and TRBJ2-1): NAGVMQNPRHLVRRRGQEARLRCSPMKGHSHVYWYRQLPEEGLKFMVYLQKENIIDESGMPKERFSAEFPKEGPSILRIQQVVRGDSAAYFCASSEGYNEQFFGPGTRLTVL.